A selection of T cell receptor beta chains follows, all from one sample in a study of blood T cell repertoires in COVID-19. Libraries were prepared by immunoSEQ multiplex PCR; TCRdb keeps only in-frame clonotypes and omits some of them. Of some 150,000 clones listed, around four fifths were seen once; the top ten hold 2.5% to 3%. The source material was peripheral blood. Source of these receptors: a woman in her thirties or forties with active or convalescent COVID-19. Both conserved end residues are part of each CDR3. Each record gives: D gene, V gene, J gene, clone size, CDR3 DNA, CDR3 protein. D genes are given only for firm matches. Clone size, where shown, is once, few, many, or a class for clones that have expanded.

d_gene: -; v_gene: TRBV18; j_gene: TRBJ1-1; abundance: -; CDR3nt: TGTGCCAGCTCACCGCATCTAGAGAACACTGAAGCTTTCTTT; CDR3aa: CASSPHLENTEAFF
d_gene: -; v_gene: TRBV5-8; j_gene: TRBJ1-2; abundance: -; CDR3nt: TGTGCCAGCAGCTTGGCTTTTAGGGAGGAGTACGGCTACACCTTC; CDR3aa: CASSLAFREEYGYTF
d_gene: -; v_gene: TRBV5-1; j_gene: TRBJ1-2; abundance: -; CDR3nt: TGCGCCAGCAGCTTCCCTGGGGGCAACTATGGCTACACCTTC; CDR3aa: CASSFPGGNYGYTF
d_gene: TRBD1; v_gene: TRBV10-3; j_gene: TRBJ1-2; abundance: -; CDR3nt: TGTGCCATCAGTGAGCTAGGACAGGGGGCAGGGGGCTACACCTTC; CDR3aa: CAISELGQGAGGYTF
d_gene: -; v_gene: TRBV7-9; j_gene: TRBJ1-1; abundance: -; CDR3nt: TGTGCCAGCAGCTTAGCGCTTGGAAGCGGAGGCACTGAAGCTTTCTTT; CDR3aa: CASSLALGSGGTEAFF
d_gene: TRBD1; v_gene: TRBV10-3; j_gene: TRBJ2-1; abundance: -; CDR3nt: TGTGCCATCAGTGGCCGGGACAGGGGGGACAATGAGCAGTTCTTC; CDR3aa: CAISGRDRGDNEQFF
d_gene: -; v_gene: TRBV11-2; j_gene: TRBJ2-2; abundance: -; CDR3nt: TGTGCCAGCAGCCGGAGGGGGCGTTCGAACACCGGGGAGCTGTTTTTT; CDR3aa: CASSRRGRSNTGELFF
d_gene: -; v_gene: TRBV3-1/TRBV3-2; j_gene: TRBJ1-2; abundance: -; CDR3nt: TGTGCCAGCAGCCAACGGGTGCGGGGGGGCTACACCTTC; CDR3aa: CASSQRVRGGYTF
d_gene: TRBD1; v_gene: TRBV30; j_gene: TRBJ2-7; abundance: -; CDR3nt: TGTGCCTGGAGTAGTCTAGGGCAGGGGGTCTACGAGCAGTACTTC; CDR3aa: CAWSSLGQGVYEQYF
d_gene: -; v_gene: TRBV3-1/TRBV3-2; j_gene: TRBJ1-5; abundance: -; CDR3nt: TGTGCCAGCAGCCAGACTATATTGGGCAATCAGCCCCAGCATTTT; CDR3aa: CASSQTILGNQPQHF
d_gene: TRBD1; v_gene: TRBV3-1/TRBV3-2; j_gene: TRBJ2-1; abundance: -; CDR3nt: TGTGCCAGCAGCCAGGACAGGGGGCGCTACAATGAGCAGTTCTTC; CDR3aa: CASSQDRGRYNEQFF
d_gene: -; v_gene: TRBV15; j_gene: TRBJ1-4; abundance: -; CDR3nt: TGTGCCACCAGCAGAGAATGGCAGGGTGAAAAACTGTTTTTT; CDR3aa: CATSREWQGEKLFF
d_gene: -; v_gene: TRBV10-3; j_gene: TRBJ1-2; abundance: -; CDR3nt: TGTGCCATCAGTGATGGGGAGGGGATAAACTATGGCTACACCTTC; CDR3aa: CAISDGEGINYGYTF
d_gene: TRBD2; v_gene: TRBV27; j_gene: TRBJ2-1; abundance: -; CDR3nt: TGTGCCAGCAGTTTGCTAGCGGGAGGGCCCCTGTGGCAGTTCTTC; CDR3aa: CASSLLAGGPLWQFF
d_gene: -; v_gene: TRBV30; j_gene: TRBJ1-3; abundance: -; CDR3nt: TGTGCCTGGAGTGTCGGGGGTAGTGGAAACACCATATATTTT; CDR3aa: CAWSVGGSGNTIYF
d_gene: -; v_gene: TRBV6-6; j_gene: TRBJ1-2; abundance: -; CDR3nt: TGTGCCAGCAGTGACCTACAGGGTAGCTATGGCTACACCTTC; CDR3aa: CASSDLQGSYGYTF
d_gene: -; v_gene: TRBV19; j_gene: TRBJ1-1; abundance: -; CDR3nt: TGTGCCAGTAGTCAGCGGAGGCTTGAAGCTTTCTTT; CDR3aa: CASSQRRLEAFF
d_gene: -; v_gene: TRBV10-3; j_gene: TRBJ1-3; abundance: -; CDR3nt: TGTGCCATCAGGGAGTCCGGGACTGGAAACACCATATATTTT; CDR3aa: CAIRESGTGNTIYF
d_gene: TRBD1; v_gene: TRBV18; j_gene: TRBJ1-1; abundance: -; CDR3nt: TGTGCCAGCTCACCACCAACAGGGGACAACATGAACACTGAAGCTTTCTTT; CDR3aa: CASSPPTGDNMNTEAFF
d_gene: TRBD2; v_gene: TRBV18; j_gene: TRBJ2-1; abundance: -; CDR3nt: TGTGCCAGCTCACCCCGGACTAGCGGGGGGGTCTACAATGAGCAGTTCTTC; CDR3aa: CASSPRTSGGVYNEQFF
d_gene: -; v_gene: TRBV11-2; j_gene: TRBJ2-2; abundance: -; CDR3nt: TGTGCCAGCCGATTCGGCCCACTAGTGACCGGGGAGCTGTTTTTT; CDR3aa: CASRFGPLVTGELFF
d_gene: -; v_gene: TRBV2; j_gene: TRBJ2-7; abundance: -; CDR3nt: TGTGCCAGCAGAACAGGACACACCACCTACGAGCAGTACTTC; CDR3aa: CASRTGHTTYEQYF
d_gene: -; v_gene: TRBV7-9; j_gene: TRBJ2-1; abundance: -; CDR3nt: TGTGCCAGTAGCGGCCCCTCCTACAATGAGCAGTTCTTC; CDR3aa: CASSGPSYNEQFF
d_gene: -; v_gene: TRBV7-2; j_gene: TRBJ1-2; abundance: few; CDR3nt: TGTGCCAGCAGCTCGGGGGGAGCCTATGGCTACACCTTC; CDR3aa: CASSSGGAYGYTF
d_gene: -; v_gene: TRBV5-1; j_gene: TRBJ2-7; abundance: -; CDR3nt: TGCGCCAGCAGACCGGGGCCAGGGGATTACTACGAGCAGTACTTC; CDR3aa: CASRPGPGDYYEQYF
d_gene: TRBD1; v_gene: TRBV4-1; j_gene: TRBJ1-2; abundance: -; CDR3nt: TGCGCCAGCAGCTTGGGACAGCCTTATGGCTACACCTTC; CDR3aa: CASSLGQPYGYTF
d_gene: -; v_gene: TRBV18; j_gene: TRBJ1-2; abundance: few; CDR3nt: TGTGCCAGCTCACCTGAGAGGGAAGGGTATGGCTACACCTTC; CDR3aa: CASSPEREGYGYTF
d_gene: TRBD1; v_gene: TRBV5-6; j_gene: TRBJ1-1; abundance: few; CDR3nt: TGTGCCAGCAGCTTGGACAGGGGCCGGGCTTTCTTT; CDR3aa: CASSLDRGRAFF
d_gene: TRBD2; v_gene: TRBV9; j_gene: TRBJ2-1; abundance: -; CDR3nt: TGTACCAGCAGAGGGACTAGCGGAAACAATGAGCAGTTCTTC; CDR3aa: CTSRGTSGNNEQFF
d_gene: TRBD1; v_gene: TRBV27; j_gene: TRBJ2-7; abundance: -; CDR3nt: TGTGCCAGCAGGGACAGGACTTACGAGCAGTACTTC; CDR3aa: CASRDRTYEQYF
d_gene: TRBD1; v_gene: TRBV24-1; j_gene: TRBJ2-5; abundance: -; CDR3nt: TGTGCCCCCTGGATGGGACAGATAGGGGAGACCCAGTACTTC; CDR3aa: CAPWMGQIGETQYF
d_gene: -; v_gene: TRBV28; j_gene: TRBJ2-3; abundance: -; CDR3nt: TGTGCCAGCAGTTTAATGGGGGCTAGCCGCACAGATACGCAGTATTTT; CDR3aa: CASSLMGASRTDTQYF
d_gene: -; v_gene: TRBV18; j_gene: TRBJ2-5; abundance: -; CDR3nt: TGTGCCAGCTCACCACCGAATCAGGGGCTTCTCCAAGAGACCCAGTACTTC; CDR3aa: CASSPPNQGLLQETQYF
d_gene: TRBD1; v_gene: TRBV6-5; j_gene: TRBJ2-1; abundance: -; CDR3nt: TGTGCCAGCAGTCCAGGGACAGGGTGGTACAATGAGCAGTTCTTC; CDR3aa: CASSPGTGWYNEQFF
d_gene: TRBD1; v_gene: TRBV28; j_gene: TRBJ2-5; abundance: -; CDR3nt: TGTGCCAGCAGTTTATGGGCAGGGGGATTGGAGACCCAGTACTTC; CDR3aa: CASSLWAGGLETQYF
d_gene: TRBD1; v_gene: TRBV10-2; j_gene: TRBJ1-1; abundance: -; CDR3nt: TGCGCCAGCAGACCGACAGGGGGAAGGAACACTGAAGCTTTCTTT; CDR3aa: CASRPTGGRNTEAFF
d_gene: -; v_gene: TRBV28; j_gene: TRBJ1-2; abundance: -; CDR3nt: TGTGCCAGCAGTTTCGAGGGCTCTAGGGGCTACACCTTC; CDR3aa: CASSFEGSRGYTF
d_gene: -; v_gene: TRBV28; j_gene: TRBJ2-7; abundance: -; CDR3nt: TGTGCCAGCAGTCCAAGTGGCAGGGGCGCCTACGAGCAGTACTTC; CDR3aa: CASSPSGRGAYEQYF
d_gene: TRBD1; v_gene: TRBV3-1/TRBV3-2; j_gene: TRBJ1-1; abundance: -; CDR3nt: TGTGCCAGCAGCCGGCCTGTGACAGGGAGGAACACTGAAGCTTTCTTT; CDR3aa: CASSRPVTGRNTEAFF
d_gene: -; v_gene: TRBV6-6; j_gene: TRBJ1-1; abundance: -; CDR3nt: TGTGCCAGTATCCAGGGGAAGCGAAACGCTGAAGCTTTCTTT; CDR3aa: CASIQGKRNAEAFF
d_gene: TRBD1; v_gene: TRBV28; j_gene: TRBJ1-5; abundance: -; CDR3nt: TGTGCCAGCAGTCGCGGGACAGGCGCAGGGCAGCCCCAGCATTTT; CDR3aa: CASSRGTGAGQPQHF
d_gene: -; v_gene: TRBV3-1/TRBV3-2; j_gene: TRBJ2-2; abundance: -; CDR3nt: TGTGCCAGCAGCCAACCCTTCGCGAACACCGGGGAGCTGTTTTTT; CDR3aa: CASSQPFANTGELFF
d_gene: -; v_gene: TRBV30; j_gene: TRBJ1-5; abundance: -; CDR3nt: TGTGCCTGGAGTGTAGGGGCCTCTAGGGGCCAGCCCCAGCATTTT; CDR3aa: CAWSVGASRGQPQHF
d_gene: TRBD1; v_gene: TRBV5-4; j_gene: TRBJ1-3; abundance: -; CDR3nt: TGTGCCAGCGGTCTGGCAGGGGGGAACACCATATATTTT; CDR3aa: CASGLAGGNTIYF
d_gene: TRBD2; v_gene: TRBV19; j_gene: TRBJ2-1; abundance: -; CDR3nt: TGTGCCAGTAGGGCTAGCGGGGGGGCGGGCTCCTACAATGAGCAGTTCTTC; CDR3aa: CASRASGGAGSYNEQFF
d_gene: -; v_gene: TRBV2; j_gene: TRBJ1-1; abundance: -; CDR3nt: TGTGCCAGCAAGGTGCGGGGGCGCGGCACTGAAGCTTTCTTT; CDR3aa: CASKVRGRGTEAFF
d_gene: TRBD1; v_gene: TRBV2; j_gene: TRBJ1-5; abundance: -; CDR3nt: TGTGCCAGCAGTCGACAGGGTAATTTTCAGCCCCAGCATTTT; CDR3aa: CASSRQGNFQPQHF
d_gene: TRBD1; v_gene: TRBV19; j_gene: TRBJ2-7; abundance: -; CDR3nt: TGTGCCAGTAGTATCGGGACAGCTGGGCAGTACTTC; CDR3aa: CASSIGTAGQYF
d_gene: -; v_gene: TRBV6-5; j_gene: TRBJ2-5; abundance: -; CDR3nt: TGTGCCAGCACCACCCGGGACACACAAGAGACCCAGTACTTC; CDR3aa: CASTTRDTQETQYF
d_gene: -; v_gene: TRBV10-1; j_gene: TRBJ1-1; abundance: -; CDR3nt: TGCGCCAGCAGTGAGGGGGTGGAGGCCACTGAAGCTTTCTTT; CDR3aa: CASSEGVEATEAFF
d_gene: TRBD1; v_gene: TRBV5-1; j_gene: TRBJ2-6; abundance: -; CDR3nt: TGCGCCAGCAGCTTGGTCGTGGGACAGGGAGGCCCTGGGGCCAACGTCCTGACTTTC; CDR3aa: CASSLVVGQGGPGANVLTF
d_gene: -; v_gene: TRBV6-5; j_gene: TRBJ1-1; abundance: -; CDR3nt: TGTGCCAGCACTTCTTATCAGGGGAGAACTGAAGCTTTCTTT; CDR3aa: CASTSYQGRTEAFF
d_gene: -; v_gene: TRBV29-1; j_gene: TRBJ1-1; abundance: -; CDR3nt: TGCAGCGTACTACAGGGCCGGAACACTGAAGCTTTCTTT; CDR3aa: CSVLQGRNTEAFF